The 24 T cell receptor beta chains reported below all come from one sample, sequenced in a study of regulatory T cells in long-lasting Graves disease. Arm-PCR of CDR3 regions with iRepertoire HTBI primers generated TCR beta libraries. TCRdb reanalysed the multiplex PCR reads using MiXCR and keeps one entry per CDR3 protein. The sample carries about 460,000 distinct CDR3 sequences, roughly 23% recorded once. Time point described: persistent/refractory GD, antithyroid drugs over 5 years with positive TRAb. With RNA extracted from PBMCs as input, the TCR library was made. The sequencing used peripheral blood mononuclear cells (PBMCs), collected when the disease was refractory, from a patient treated with antithyroid drugs. The receptors were gathered from a female donor with Graves disease.

This CDR3 is CATSDRGQSADTQYF. In DNA, the CDR3 is TGTGCCACCAGTGACCGGGGACAGTCAGCAGATACGCAGTATTTT. J is TRBJ2-3 and V is TRBV24-1, with 7 bases aligning to TRBD1. J lost 4 bases, V lost 4 bases, and 7 bases had no gene match. Looked up from germline, CDR1 is KGHDR and CDR2 is SFDVKD. The CDR3 spans 15 residues.

This clonotype occurred many times. The chain carries TRBV7-3 and TRBJ2-2; TRBD2 matches 9 bases. The J segment lost 4 bases and the V segment lost 2 bases, leaving 2 bases of the junction unmatched. Per germline, CDR1 SGHTA and CDR2 FQGTGA. The CDR3 is made up of 15 amino acids. In DNA, the CDR3 is TGTGCCAGCAGCTTAGCGGGAGGGTCCACCGGGGAGCTGTTTTTT. This encodes CASSLAGGSTGELFF.

This clonotype was counted a few times. The chain combines TRBV7-9 with TRBJ2-7; the D gene is possibly TRBD2 (5 bases). With 4 bases removed from V and 4 bases from J, the gap between germline ends came to 17 bases. The CDR3 contains 15 residues. Germline values: CDR1 SEHNR, CDR2 FQNEAQ (reference sequence). The CDR3 spells CASSYPRTPWYEQYF. The CDR3 nucleotides are TGTGCCAGCAGCTACCCCCGGACTCCCTGGTACGAGCAGTACTTC.

The chain employs TRBV5-5 and TRBJ1-5, with 7 bases lining up with TRBD1. Per the germline V gene, CDR1 is SGHKS and CDR2 is YYEKEE (reference sequence). Trimming removed 4 bases from V and 5 bases from J; junction bases left unmatched: 6. The CDR3 spans 14 residues. The chain's CDR3 is CASSKGQTYQPQHF. DNA for the CDR3: TGTGCCAGCAGCAAGGGACAGACTTATCAGCCCCAGCATTTT.

This clonotype was seen at least ten times. This rearrangement joins TRBV2 to TRBJ1-2; the D gene is possibly TRBD1 (6 bases). Germline CDR1 SNHLY, CDR2 FYNNEI. Trimming shortened V by 2 bases and J by 7 bases, and 17 bases separated the two germline ends. This CDR3 has 15 residues. CDR3 amino acids: CASSENLGGRRGYTF. The DNA for the CDR3 is TGTGCCAGCAGTGAAAATCTAGGGGGGAGGCGTGGCTACACCTTC.

This clonotype was picked up many times. V usage is TRBV28 and J usage is TRBJ1-5; D unclear. The CDR3 covers 15 residues. Trimming removed 2 bases from V and 5 bases from J, with 13 bases in between. The germline V gene encodes CDR1 MDHEN and CDR2 SYDVKM. The CDR3 loop is CASSLIQGRHQPQHF. In DNA form, the CDR3 reads TGTGCCAGCAGTTTAATTCAAGGGAGGCATCAGCCCCAGCATTTT.

In its sample, this clonotype was seen many times. The chain carries TRBV2 and TRBJ2-5; 10 bases align to TRBD2. The germline V gene encodes CDR1 SNHLY and CDR2 FYNNEI. Trimming took 0 bases from V and 4 from J; bases not matched to a gene: 8. The CDR3 consists of 17 residues. The CDR3 nucleotides read TGTGCCAGCAGTGAAGCCCGGGGGTTAGCGGGAGGAGAGACCCAGTACTTC. Translation gives CASSEARGLAGGETQYF.

This clonotype was detected ten times or more. The V and J genes are TRBV20-1 and TRBJ1-1; D remains unclear. V lost 4 bases to trimming and J lost 4 bases, with 10 bases between them. CDR1 is DFQATT, CDR2 SNEGSKA, per germline (reference sequence). CDR3 length: 12 residues. CDR3 bases: TGCAGTGCTACCCGACCGGGCACTGAAGCTTTCTTT. Translating it yields CSATRPGTEAFF.

The chain uses TRBV29-1 and TRBJ2-3; D is unresolved. There are 10 residues in the CDR3. V lost 2 bases to trimming and J lost 6 bases, with 3 bases between them. Germline CDR1 SQVTM, CDR2 ANQGSEA. CDR3 nucleotides: TGCAGCGTTGAATCGGATACGCAGTATTTT. Its protein is CSVESDTQYF.

This clonotype was observed many times. The chain combines TRBV28 with TRBJ1-5; D is undetermined. The germline V gene has CDR1 MDHEN and CDR2 SYDVKM. V was clipped by 8 bases and J by 11 bases, with 13 bases between them. The CDR3 loop spans 11 amino acids. The CDR3 here is CASLTWGTQHF. The CDR3 nucleotides are TGTGCCAGCCTCACTTGGGGTACCCAGCATTTT.

The table lists this clonotype with many counts. This rearrangement joins TRBV7-9 to TRBJ2-7, with D unresolved. V shed 7 bases and J shed 6 bases, with 16 bases lying between them. This CDR3 region has 13 residues. Germline lookup yields CDR1 SEHNR and CDR2 FQNEAQ (reference sequence). The CDR3 here is CASTQRTTSEQYF. In DNA form, the CDR3 reads TGTGCCAGCACCCAAAGGACGACGAGCGAGCAGTACTTC. Full variable domain (rest looked up from reference TRBV7-9 and TRBJ2-7): DTGVSQNPRHKITKRGQNVTFRCDPISEHNRLYWYRQTLGQGPEFLTYFQNEAQLEKSRLLSDRFSAERPKGSFSTLEIQRTEQGDSAMYLCASTQRTTSEQYFGPGTRLTVT.

This chain uses TRBV5-1 with TRBJ1-3; D unresolved. V dropped 4 bases and J dropped 0 bases, with 11 bases sitting between them. Per the germline V gene, CDR1 is SGHRS and CDR2 is YFSETQ. The CDR3 contains 15 residues. CDR3 protein: CASSVDARSGNTIYF. In DNA form, the CDR3 reads TGCGCCAGCAGCGTGGACGCCCGCTCTGGAAACACCATATATTTT.

This clonotype was counted at least ten times. The V call is TRBV7-2, the J call TRBJ2-2, with D unresolved. Germline V gene data show CDR1 as SGHTA and CDR2 as FQGNSA. This CDR3 comprises 14 residues. V lost 6 bases and J 5 bases, leaving 13 bases between the germline ends. The CDR3 protein is CASSQYLGTGELFF. Here the CDR3 DNA reads TGTGCCAGCAGTCAATATCTGGGGACCGGGGAGCTGTTTTTT.

This clonotype has a handful of counts. The conserved closing phenylalanine or tryptophan is absent in this CDR3, likely reflecting a read error. The chain uses TRBV20-1 and TRBJ2-5; 12 nucleotides align to TRBD2. There are 14 residues in the CDR3. The V gene end was trimmed by 6 bases and the J gene end by 4 bases; junction bases not matched to a gene: 6. The germline V gene has CDR1 DFQATT and CDR2 SNEGSKA (reference sequence). In nucleotides, the CDR3 is TGCAGTGCCGCTAGCGGGGGGGCGGGAGAGACCCAGTACCTC. It yields the protein CSAASGGAGETQYL.

As to this clonotype: This probably arose from a read error, given a far larger clone one base away. The chain uses TRBV6-2 or TRBV6-3 and TRBJ1-1; D possibly corresponds to TRBD1 (6 bases). Germline V gene sequence: CDR1 MNHEY, CDR2 SVGEGT. The CDR3 runs to 15 residues. Trimming removed 2 bases at V and 6 bases at J, with 16 bases between. CDR3 in amino acids: CASSYGDTSSPEAFF. CDR3 coding DNA: TGTGCCAGCAGTTACGGGGACACAAGTAGTCCTGAAGCTTTCTTT.

This clonotype was recorded a few times. The CDR3 DNA is TGTGCCAGCAGCGTCGGACAGGAACAGAACACTGAAGCTTTCTTT. Its protein product is CASSVGQEQNTEAFF. This chain uses TRBV9 with TRBJ1-1, with TRBD1 matching 7 bases. The V and J ends lost 2 bases and 1 base, in that order; junction bases with no gene match: 5. This CDR3 spans 15 amino acids. Looked up from germline, CDR1 is SGDLS and CDR2 is YYNGEE.

In this sample, this clonotype turned up a few times. The gene calls are TRBV3-1 and TRBJ1-1; 8 bases line up with TRBD1. CDR3 length: 14 residues. With 5 bases clipped from V and 4 bases from J, the junction kept 6 bases outside the gene matches. From germline, CDR1 is LGHDT and CDR2 YNNKEL (reference sequence). CDR3 coding DNA: TGTGCCAGCAGCAGGACAGGGTTGGGCACTGAAGCTTTCTTT. Amino acids: CASSRTGLGTEAFF.

V gene TRBV7-9 combines with J gene TRBJ1-5; possible D gene TRBD1, 5 bases. The CDR3 spans 15 residues. V was shortened by 4 bases and J by 4 bases, with 14 bases between the two germline ends. Germline CDR1 reads SEHNR; CDR2 reads FQNEAQ (reference sequence). The CDR3 sequence is CASSSTRGPNQPQHF. CDR3 nucleotides: TGTGCCAGCAGCTCAACCCGGGGCCCTAATCAGCCCCAGCATTTT.

CDR3 amino acids: CASSYSTPAIELEQYF. In DNA, the CDR3 is TGTGCCAGCAGTTACTCGACACCGGCGATTGAACTCGAGCAGTACTTC. The chain has TRBV6-2 or TRBV6-3 and TRBJ2-7; no clear D. Germline V gives CDR1 MNHEY, CDR2 SVGEGT. V lost 0 bases and J lost 6, with 18 bases in between. The CDR3 has 16 residues.

This clonotype was seen ten or more times. The J gene is TRBJ1-2, the V gene TRBV2; 9 bases align to TRBD1. Germline values: CDR1 SNHLY, CDR2 FYNNEI. The CDR3 runs 13 residues. The J segment lost 6 bases and the V segment lost 5 bases, leaving 4 bases of the junction unmatched. The CDR3 coding sequence is TGTGCCAGCAGTCAGACAGGGGGGAATGGCTACACCTTC. Translating it yields CASSQTGGNGYTF.

This sequence joins TRBV7-2 and TRBJ1-3; D is undetermined. Germline loops: CDR1 SGHTA, CDR2 FQGNSA. The V end lost 7 bases, the J end lost 0 bases, and 13 bases lay between the germline ends. This CDR3 is built from 15 residues. CDR3 nucleotide sequence: TGTGCCAGCACCCTGTCGAGGGACTCTGGAAACACCATATATTTT. As protein: CASTLSRDSGNTIYF.

The table lists this clonotype with a few counts. This chain links TRBV10-3 with TRBJ1-5; D not resolved. The V end lost 9 bases, the J end lost 0 bases, and 9 bases lay between the germline ends. The CDR3 is 13 amino acids. Germline V gives CDR1 ENHRY, CDR2 SYGVKD. The DNA for the CDR3 is TGTGCCATTTCACCCACTAGCAATCAGCCCCAGCATTTT. The encoded protein is CAISPTSNQPQHF.

This clonotype was recorded only once. This chain links TRBV3-1 with TRBJ2-7; maybe TRBD2 (6 bases). V was cut by 1 base and J by 4 bases, with 11 bases left in between. The germline V gene encodes CDR1 LGHDT and CDR2 YNNKEL (reference sequence). The CDR3 sequence is 14 residues long. The CDR3 region is CASSQVISGYEQYF. The CDR3 DNA sequence: TGTGCCAGCAGCCAAGTGATTAGCGGATACGAGCAGTACTTC.

The sample holds many counts of this clonotype. V gene TRBV7-2 combines with J gene TRBJ2-4; 7 nucleotides align to TRBD1. The germline V gene encodes CDR1 SGHTA and CDR2 FQGNSA. The CDR3 is 15 residues long. J was trimmed by 6 bases and V by 4 bases; bases with no gene match: 9. The CDR3 protein is CASSSIGGFLNIQYF. In DNA, the CDR3 is TGTGCCAGCAGCTCTATAGGGGGCTTCTTAAACATTCAGTACTTC.